This T cell receptor beta chain was recorded in a study of radiotherapy plus CTLA-4 blockade in lung cancer. About the study: Among patients, 15% to 20% showed objective responses, and about 30% had disease control.

Study outcomes and limitations: After treatment with radiotherapy plus ipilimumab, TCR clones that came from the tumor expanded in blood.

As to this clone: What it binds is unknown.

This table comes from immunoSEQ multiplex PCR, and its TCRdb copy is limited to in-frame clones, with some not included. The repertoire holds tens of thousands of clones, with around four fifths as singletons. CDR1 and CDR2 from the germline V gene are SNHLY and FYNNEI. Trimming cost V 6 bases and J 3 bases, with 15 bases left between them. This CDR3 has 14 amino acids. The receptor was derived from a human donor with non-small cell lung cancer who had a complete response to radiotherapy plus ipilimumab. This sequence joins TRBV2 and TRBJ2-7; the D gene is possibly TRBD1 (6 bases). The specimen was peripheral blood, collected from a patient treated with radiotherapy plus ipilimumab. The DNA of the CDR3 is TGTGCCAGCAGCCGGGACACGGGCTACTACGAGCAGTACTTC. This translates into CASSRDTGYYEQYF.